Following are 5 T cell receptor beta chains from one sample sequenced in a study of cytotoxic CD8 clonotypes in ibrutinib-treated CLL. The repertoire was sequenced with immunoSEQ multiplex PCR; TCRdb's copy has only in-frame clones and lacks some. The sample includes approximately 67,000 clones, 70% to 90% of them seen just once. The sequences come from PBMCs, collected at disease progression, from a patient treated with ibrutinib. These receptors were obtained from a human donor with chronic lymphocytic leukemia.

The V call is TRBV7-2, the J call TRBJ1-2; TRBD1 is a possible D gene (6 bases). The V gene's germline CDR1 is SGHTA and CDR2 FQGNSA. V shed 5 bases and J shed 4 bases, with 20 bases lying between them. The CDR3 has 16 residues. In DNA form, the CDR3 reads TGTGCCAGCAGCCAAAACCTTGTCAGGGGCGGCTATGGCTACACCTTC. Translated, it gives CASSQNLVRGGYGYTF.

This sequence joins TRBV20-1 and TRBJ1-4; no reliable D call. Per germline, CDR1 DFQATT and CDR2 SNEGSKA (reference sequence). The CDR3 spans 11 residues. The V gene lost 3 bases and the J gene lost 8 bases, with 7 bases spanning the gap. The DNA for the CDR3 is TGCAGTGCTAGCCAGAAGGAAAAACTGTTTTTT. This codes for CSASQKEKLFF.

V gene TRBV11-2 combines with J gene TRBJ2-5; 8 bases map to TRBD1. Germline values: CDR1 SGHAT, CDR2 FQNNGV. Germline trimming cut 5 bases from V and 5 bases from J; bases unmatched to any gene: 7. The CDR3 sequence is 14 residues long. CDR3 residues: CASSPGQGGETQYF. CDR3 nucleotide sequence: TGTGCCAGCAGCCCTGGACAGGGTGGTGAGACCCAGTACTTC. The variable domain in full, completed from reference TRBV11-2 and TRBJ2-5, reads EAGVAQSPRYKIIEKRQSVAFWCNPISGHATLYWYQQILGQGPKLLIQFQNNGVVDDSQLPKDRFSAERLKGVDSTLKIQPAKLEDSAVYLCASSPGQGGETQYFGPGTRLLVL.

J is TRBJ2-3 and V is TRBV28; no clear D. The germline V and J ends were trimmed by 1 base and 10 bases, with 9 bases remaining between them. CDR1 and CDR2 (germline): MDHEN, SYDVKM. The CDR3 contains 12 residues. The CDR3 sequence: CASSLLSIAQYF. In DNA, the CDR3 is TGTGCCAGCAGTTTATTATCTATCGCGCAGTATTTT.

This clone has only a few counts. J is TRBJ2-3 and V is TRBV7-9; 7 bases fit TRBD1. This CDR3 is built from 17 residues. With V trimmed by 1 base and J by 1 base, 8 bases remained unmatched. Germline V gene lookup returns CDR1 SEHNR and CDR2 FQNEAQ (reference sequence). The chain's CDR3 is CASSLEFTGDGTDTQYF. Written as DNA, the CDR3 is TGTGCCAGCAGCTTAGAGTTCACAGGGGATGGCACAGATACGCAGTATTTT.